The 9 T cell receptor beta chains given below trace back to one sample, sequenced in a study of cytomegalovirus exposure and HLA in healthy donors. The PCR employed 60 Vbeta primers together with 13 Jbeta primers. Here immunoSEQ multiplex PCR was the method, and the copy in TCRdb shows in-frame clones only, minus some. Altogether about 150,000 clones are present, roughly 78% being singletons, with the ten largest covering 6.3%. What was sequenced was PBMCs. These receptors were collected from a man in his fifties in good health and CMV-seropositive.

This clone was observed a single time. The chain employs TRBV5-4 and TRBJ1-1; perhaps TRBD1 as D (5 bases). The CDR3 spans 15 residues. V was clipped by 2 bases and J by 2 bases, with 13 bases between them. The germline V gene encodes CDR1 SGHNT and CDR2 YYREEE (reference sequence). In DNA form, the CDR3 reads TGTGCCAGCAGCTTATCGGGGGGGGGTAACACTGAAGCTTTCTTT. Amino acids: CASSLSGGGNTEAFF. Complete variable domain (other parts from reference TRBV5-4 and TRBJ1-1): ETGVTQSPTHLIKTRGQQVTLRCSSQSGHNTVSWYQQALGQGPQFIFQYYREEENGRGNFPPRFSGLQFPNYSSELNVNALELDDSALYLCASSLSGGGNTEAFFGQGTRLTVV.

This chain connects TRBV4-2 to TRBJ2-3, with TRBD2 matching over 14 bases. This CDR3 has 18 amino acids. After removal of 1 base from V and 0 bases from J, the junction contained 3 bases not matched to a gene. Germline CDR1 reads LGHNA; CDR2 reads YNFKEQ. The DNA of the CDR3 is TGTGCCAGCAGCCAAGGGACTAGCGGGAGGTTGAGCACAGATACGCAGTATTTT. Translating it yields CASSQGTSGRLSTDTQYF.

The rearrangement joins TRBV5-1 to TRBJ2-4; tentative D call: TRBD1 (6 bases). Germline assignment: CDR1 SGHRS and CDR2 YFSETQ. The CDR3 totals 12 residues. V was clipped by 1 base and J by 8 bases, with 7 bases between them. The CDR3 loop reads CASSLKGDIQYF. In DNA form, the CDR3 reads TGCGCCAGCAGCTTGAAGGGGGACATTCAGTACTTC.

This chain uses TRBV28 with TRBJ2-2; D is ambiguous. Trimming took 6 bases from V and 0 from J, leaving 5 bases between them. The germline CDR1 and CDR2 sequences are MDHEN and SYDVKM. The CDR3 is 13 residues long. CDR3 DNA sequence: TGTGCCAGCAGACAAACGAACACCGGGGAGCTGTTTTTT. Translated: CASRQTNTGELFF.

The chain has TRBV5-5 and TRBJ2-3; 8 bases fit TRBD2. Germline-derived CDR1 and CDR2 are SGHKS and YYEKEE (reference sequence). The CDR3 is 16 amino acids. Losses at the gene ends were 6 bases for V and 1 base for J; bases not matched to a gene: 10. The CDR3 DNA reads TGTGCCAGCAACACGGGGGGGAGTCAGGGCACAGATACGCAGTATTTT. Translating gives CASNTGGSQGTDTQYF. The full variable domain, rest sourced from reference TRBV5-5 and TRBJ2-3, is DAGVTQSPTHLIKTRGQQVTLRCSPISGHKSVSWYQQVLGQGPQFIFQYYEKEERGRGNFPDRFSARQFPNYSSELNVNALLLGDSALYLCASNTGGSQGTDTQYFGPGTRLTVL.

CDR3 sequence reads: CASSLQGVGNTIYF. For the CDR3, the DNA is TGCGCCAGCAGCTTGCAGGGGGTTGGAAACACCATATATTTT. This chain joins TRBV5-1 and TRBJ1-3; the match to TRBD1 covers 7 bases. Losses at the gene ends were 1 base for V and 3 bases for J; bases not matched to a gene: 1. There are 14 residues in the CDR3. Germline V CDR1 and CDR2: SGHRS, YFSETQ.

The chain has TRBV5-1 and TRBJ2-3; D remains unclear. The V end was cut by 5 bases, the J end by 3 bases, with 7 bases between. CDR3 length: 12 amino acids. Germline CDR1 reads SGHRS; CDR2 reads YFSETQ. The CDR3 region has the DNA TGCGCCAGCAGTCTCTATACAGATACGCAGTATTTT. This translates into CASSLYTDTQYF. The full variable domain, completed using reference TRBV5-1 and TRBJ2-3, is KAGVTQTPRYLIKTRGQQVTLSCSPISGHRSVSWYQQTPGQGLQFLFEYFSETQRNKGNFPGRFSGRQFSNSRSEMNVSTLELGDSALYLCASSLYTDTQYFGPGTRLTVL.

The V and J genes are TRBV6-5 and TRBJ2-3; D is perhaps TRBD2 (5 bases). CDR1 is MNHEY, CDR2 SVGAGI, per germline. Deletions cut 2 bases from V and 2 bases from J, with 8 bases between. The CDR3 extends over 14 amino acids. CDR3: CASSYKGVTDTQYF. Written as DNA, the CDR3 is TGTGCCAGCAGTTACAAGGGAGTCACAGATACGCAGTATTTT.

The chain recombines TRBV18 with TRBJ1-1; weak D call: TRBD1 (6 bases). The CDR3 spans 14 residues. CDR1 and CDR2 (germline): KGHSH, LQKENI. Between the trimmed V and J ends, which lost 2 bases and 1 base, there was a span of 8 bases. In DNA form, the CDR3 reads TGTGCCAGCTCACCAACGACAGGGAACACTGAAGCTTTCTTT. It encodes CASSPTTGNTEAFF.